This T cell receptor (beta chain) was identified during a study of blood T cell repertoires in COVID-19. Study as a whole: Spain, Italy and the United States supplied samples that represented acute and convalescent COVID-19.

CDR3 length equals 18 residues. Germline V gives CDR1 LNHDA, CDR2 SQIVND (reference sequence). The V and J ends lost 5 bases and 0 bases respectively, with 19 bases between them. Only in-frame clones appear in the TCRdb table, and some are missing; sequencing was by immunoSEQ multiplex PCR. The sample contains 120,000 to 150,000 clones, over 80% of which appear only once. The chain is built from TRBV19 and TRBJ1-4; tentative D call: TRBD1 (5 bases). The TCR comes from a man aged 45-60 years who had recovered from COVID-19. Sample: peripheral blood. The CDR3 is CASSLRGTAVATNEKLFF. The CDR3 nucleotides read TGTGCCAGTAGTCTCCGCGGGACCGCGGTTGCAACTAATGAAAAACTGTTTTTT. The full variable domain, completed using reference TRBV19 and TRBJ1-4, is DGGITQSPKYLFRKEGQNVTLSCEQNLNHDAMYWYRQDPGQGLRLIYYSQIVNDFQKGDIAEGYSVSREKKESFPLTVTSAQKNPTAFYLCASSLRGTAVATNEKLFFGSGTQLSVL.